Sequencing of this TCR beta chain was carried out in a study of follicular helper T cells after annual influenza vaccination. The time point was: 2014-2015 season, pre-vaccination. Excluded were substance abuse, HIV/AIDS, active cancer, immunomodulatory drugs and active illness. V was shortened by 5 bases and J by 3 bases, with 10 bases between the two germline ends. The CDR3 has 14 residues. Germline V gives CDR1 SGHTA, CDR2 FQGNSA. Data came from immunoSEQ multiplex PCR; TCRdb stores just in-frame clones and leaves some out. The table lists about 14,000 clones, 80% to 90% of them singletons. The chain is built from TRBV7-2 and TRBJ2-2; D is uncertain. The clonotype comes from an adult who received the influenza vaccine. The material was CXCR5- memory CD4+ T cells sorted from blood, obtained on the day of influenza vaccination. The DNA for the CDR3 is TGTGCCAGCAGCCGGGCGACACACACCGGGGAGCTGTTTTTT. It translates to CASSRATHTGELFF. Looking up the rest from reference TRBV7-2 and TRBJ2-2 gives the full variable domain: GAGVSQSPSNKVTEKGKDVELRCDPISGHTALYWYRQSLGQGLEFLIYFQGNSAPDKSGLPSDRFSAERTGGSVSTLTIQRTQQEDSAVYLCASSRATHTGELFFGEGSRLTVL.